This TCR beta chain was captured in a study of glioma-infiltrating T cells. Points from the study as a whole: Non-neoplastic patients had below-expected tissue-blood divergence, while all gliomas exceeded expectation. CDR3 overlap between tissue and blood was very small.

The CDR3 contains 14 residues. The germline CDR1 and CDR2 sequences are SGHAT and FQDESV (reference sequence). With 4 bases removed from V and 3 bases from J, the gap between germline ends came to 12 bases. Concerning this clonotype itself: Its antigen is not identified.

Amplification of TCR alpha and beta CDR3 regions from RNA used iRepertoire nested multiplex PCR. Input was 100-400 ng of tissue mRNA or PBMC total RNA. TCRdb used MiXCR to reprocess the multiplex PCR reads, holding one entry per CDR3 protein. The sample has about 130,000 distinct CDR3 sequences, about 25% seen once. This sequence was found in a human donor with low-grade glioma or glioblastoma, undergoing nonglioma brain surgery, or in good health (not recorded which). The chain joins TRBV11-1 to TRBJ1-2; D is undetermined. Material for sequencing was glioma tissue, nonneoplastic brain tissue, or PBMCs (not recorded which). CDR3 residues: CASSSLGTHYGYTF. The CDR3 nucleotides are TGTGCCAGCAGCTCCCTCGGCACACACTATGGCTACACCTTC.